The source of this T cell receptor (beta chain) is a study of blood T cell repertoires in COVID-19 (TCRdb year 2020). A note on the overall study: Samples covering the acute and convalescent phases of COVID-19 were provided by collaborators in the United States, Italy and Spain. Deeply sampled blood TCRbeta repertoires from subjects exposed to, actively infected with, or recovered from COVID-19 were included in the dataset. Samples came from the ongoing ImmuneRACE study (first 160 participants) plus 1,254 subjects from 6 global collaborators. The repertoires were made available in a free public database intended to serve as a resource for research on the immune response to SARS-CoV-2. Where HLA class I and class II types were available, the types were taken from metadata supplied by the sample provider, not from assay-based typing. Sample metadata almost always included a de-identified subject ID, COVID-19 status, age in years and sex. The material from the prospective study consisted of cDNA or gDNA derived from T cells, B-cell-depleted T cells, or PBMCs.

The germline V gene (reference sequence) yields LNHDA for CDR1 and SQIVND for CDR2. Reading from cysteine to phenylalanine, the CDR3 counts 15 amino acids. Just CDR3 DNA is preserved here, 45 bases in frame from base 1. V ends up 1 base short and J 3 bases short, with an unmatched junction base count of 4. Paper-wide results and their limitations: Clinical and demographic metadata were provided uncurated, with the amount varying by source and participant.

Regarding this clone: What this receptor recognizes is not known. No base qualities exist here, and no much larger clone lies one base off it.

TCRbeta CDR3 regions were amplified from genomic DNA using the immunoSEQ Assay, a bias-controlled multiplex PCR. The authors' analysis ran thus. Within the assay, amplification of reference gene primers was used to estimate how many nucleated cells each sample contained. Sequence reads were collapsed and filtered to measure the absolute abundance of every unique TCRbeta CDR3 rearrangement. For each sample, productive Simpson clonality was calculated by taking the square root of Simpson's diversity index across productive rearrangements. TCRdb provides this immuneACCESS table in a form limited to in-frame rearrangements. Some clones are lacking; in checked studies, under half of them reflect an unresolved V gene, and why the rest are absent is not known. V and J calls and clone size are given by that table; D and trimming were obtained from the DNA. This sample gives about 74,000 clones in total; 70% to 90% of them show up just once. The top ten constitute almost 7% of the sample.

The collaborating institutions used their own protocols to collect whole blood in K2EDTA tubes. Collaborator samples were shipped for TCRbeta analysis as frozen whole blood, isolated PBMCs, or DNA extracted from either sample type. The clonotype comes from an elderly woman with acute or convalescent COVID-19. The sequenced sample was peripheral blood. This receptor chain uses TRBV19 and TRBJ2-7; TRBD2 lines up with 9 middle nucleotides. The CDR3: CASSIVAGAVYEQYF. The sequence in DNA is TGTGCCAGTAGTATAGTAGCGGGAGCTGTCTACGAGCAGTACTTC.